Below, 4 T cell receptor beta chains from the same sample are listed, as sequenced in a study of graft-versus-host responses after intestinal transplantation. The table came from immunoSEQ multiplex PCR; TCRdb's copy has only in-frame clones and leaves some out. The data show around 20,000 clones, approximately 92% seen once. This sample comprised PBMCs, obtained approximately 260 days after intestinal transplant. The receptor set was obtained from a human patient who received an intestinal transplant, so some T cells may come from the graft donor.

The CDR3 DNA reads TGTGCCAGCAGCCCAGGGGGACTAACCTTATACGAGCAGTACTTC. Its protein is CASSPGGLTLYEQYF. The V gene is TRBV9, the J gene TRBJ2-7, with D tentatively TRBD1 or TRBD2 (7 bases each). Germline CDR1 and CDR2: SGDLS and YYNGEE. The germline V and J ends were trimmed by 4 bases and 4 bases, with 18 bases remaining between them. This CDR3 region has 15 residues.

This clone appeared a single time. The CDR3 DNA sequence: TGTGCCAGCAGCTGGAGGGGCAGCCAAGAGACCCAGTACTTC. Protein product: CASSWRGSQETQYF. J is TRBJ2-5 and V is TRBV5-4; maybe TRBD2 (6 bases). Germline assignment: CDR1 SGHNT and CDR2 YYREEE (reference sequence). V was cut by 3 bases and J by 1 base, with 10 bases left in between. The CDR3 loop spans 14 amino acids. Combining the CDR3 with reference TRBV5-4 and TRBJ2-5 gives the whole variable domain ETGVTQSPTHLIKTRGQQVTLRCSSQSGHNTVSWYQQALGQGPQFIFQYYREEENGRGNFPPRFSGLQFPNYSSELNVNALELDDSALYLCASSWRGSQETQYFGPGTRLLVL.

The rearrangement joins TRBV6-1 to TRBJ2-2, with 7 bases lining up with TRBD2. The CDR3 has 14 amino acids. CDR1 is MNHNS, CDR2 SASEGT, per germline. V shed 7 bases, J shed 3 bases, and the junction held 5 bases outside the gene matches. The CDR3 nucleotides are TGTGCCAGCACCAGGGACTACTACACCGGGGAGCTGTTTTTT. As protein: CASTRDYYTGELFF.

This sequence joins TRBV30 and TRBJ1-5, with TRBD1 matching over 10 bases. Losses at the gene ends were 3 bases for V and 3 bases for J; bases not matched to a gene: 5. CDR3 length: 15 residues. Looked up from germline, CDR1 is GTSNPN and CDR2 is SVGIG (reference sequence). The CDR3 here is CAWSADRGLNQPQHF. The DNA for the CDR3 is TGTGCCTGGAGCGCAGACAGGGGGCTCAATCAGCCCCAGCATTTT.